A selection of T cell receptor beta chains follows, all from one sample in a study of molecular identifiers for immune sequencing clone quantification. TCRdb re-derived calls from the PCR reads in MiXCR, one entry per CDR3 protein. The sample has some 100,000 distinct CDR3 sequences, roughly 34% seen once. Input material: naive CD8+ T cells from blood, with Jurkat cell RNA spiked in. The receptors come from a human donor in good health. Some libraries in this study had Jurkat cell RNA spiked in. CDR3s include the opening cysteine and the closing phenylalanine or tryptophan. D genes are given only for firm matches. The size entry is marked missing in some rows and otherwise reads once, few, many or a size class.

DNA: TGTGCCAGCAGCCCCAATATCGAGCAGTACTTC
CDR3: CASSPNIEQYF
size: .
D: .
V: TRBV7-9
J: TRBJ2-7

DNA: TGTGCCAGCATAACCGGTAACACTGAAGCTTTCTTT
CDR3: CASITGNTEAFF
size: many
D: .
V: TRBV12-3/TRBV12-4
J: TRBJ1-1

DNA: TGTGCCAGCAGCTCCAATGAACAGGGAGCTCCCGTGGAGCTGTTTTTT
CDR3: CASSSNEQGAPVELFF
size: once
D: .
V: TRBV6-2/TRBV6-3
J: TRBJ2-2

DNA: TGTGCCAGCAGGTTAGTGGCAGGCCACGAGCAGTACTTC
CDR3: CASRLVAGHEQYF
size: once
D: .
V: TRBV12-3/TRBV12-4
J: TRBJ2-7

DNA: TGTGCCAGCAGCGTAGGGGTAGGATTCACTGAAGCTTTCTTT
CDR3: CASSVGVGFTEAFF
size: many
D: .
V: TRBV9
J: TRBJ1-1

DNA: TGTGCCAGCAGCCCTCTGGGGGGTGGCGAGCAGTACTTC
CDR3: CASSPLGGGEQYF
size: many
D: .
V: TRBV7-6
J: TRBJ2-7

DNA: TGTGCCAGCAGTTTGACAGGGCCGAGCACAGATACGCAGTATTTT
CDR3: CASSLTGPSTDTQYF
size: .
D: TRBD1
V: TRBV28
J: TRBJ2-3

DNA: TGCGCCAGCAGCCAAGACCGGGGGGACAGAACCTACGAGCAGTACTTC
CDR3: CASSQDRGDRTYEQYF
size: .
D: .
V: TRBV4-3
J: TRBJ2-7

DNA: TGTGCCAGCGGATCCCACCAGCCCCAGCATTTT
CDR3: CASGSHQPQHF
size: many
D: .
V: TRBV6-2/TRBV6-3
J: TRBJ1-5

DNA: TGTGCCAGCAGCTTAATTGACACCGGGGAGCTGTTTTTT
CDR3: CASSLIDTGELFF
size: .
D: .
V: TRBV5-6
J: TRBJ2-2

DNA: TGTGCCAGCAGCTTAAAGAGGACTAGCGGGAGGTACCAAGAGACCCAGTACTTC
CDR3: CASSLKRTSGRYQETQYF
size: .
D: TRBD2
V: TRBV7-9
J: TRBJ2-5